Below, one TCR beta chain is given with its context. This clonotype was seen a handful of times. It lacks a known antigen. Per-base quality was not reported, and no clone a single base away is much larger than it. This record comes from a study of response to subunit inactivated influenza vaccine (dated by TCRdb to 2017 to 2018). At the level of the whole study: To follow how T cells responded to a trivalent subunit inactivated influenza vaccine, the researchers relied on deep quantitative profiling of the T cell receptor repertoire.

Library preparation employed RT-PCR. Sequencing took place on an Illumina HiSeq 2500. TCRdb applied fastp at Q25 and MiXCR to the public reads, then kept only in-frame beta chains. Identical CDR3 proteins give one entry, which carries the most common genes and DNA. Counted in this sample were just under 550,000 distinct CDR3 sequences; approximately 22% of them appeared once. The ten largest clones add up to around 2.8% of the sample. From cysteine to phenylalanine, the CDR3 is 14 amino acids long. The DNA shown is the 42-base CDR3, in frame from base 1. According to the germline V gene (reference sequence), CDR1 reads LNHNV and CDR2 reads YYDKDF. A distance of 8 bases separates the germline ends of V and J, which lose 0 bases and 6 bases respectively. What the authors observed across the whole study: It was suggested by the authors that each seasonal influenza vaccination may recruit only a limited number of new T cells.

These data also featured in a second study, about T cells expressing NK-cell markers. The second publication reports: 5'RACE template switching, by which a universal primer site and unique molecular identifiers were added, was used to make TCR beta cDNA libraries. Fewer than ten donors provided sorted CD3+CD56+NKG2C+, CD3+CD56+NKG2C- and CD3+CD56-NKG2C+ T-cell subsets, whose TCR beta-chain repertoires were profiled. Among the eight sequenced donors, only one was HCMV-seronegative, while the other seven were HCMV-seropositive. To restrict sorting to alphabetaTCR-expressing T cells, an anti-gammadeltaTCR antibody was added in several experiments. For several donors, the dominant CD3+CD56+NKG2C+ clonotypes were among the top 10 CD8+ clonotypes and accounted for about 1.0-7.5% of CD8+ T cells. Those dominant clonotypes were again the most abundant among CD3+CD56-NKG2C+ cells in four donors, at roughly 25-65%. It remained unclear whether the expanded NKG2C-expressing T cell clones were specific for HCMV antigens. All eight donors whose samples were sequenced were randomly selected healthy volunteers, three of them men and five women. HCMV serostatus was determined by detecting HCMV-specific IgG in serum with a commercial ELISA kit. Ficoll density gradient centrifugation was used to isolate peripheral blood mononuclear cells from blood. Using Miltenyi isolation kits, CD4+ and CD8+ T cells were isolated from PBMC through magnetic immunoseparation. cDNA synthesis was primed from the TCR beta constant segment and was followed by two successive PCR amplification steps. Libraries were sequenced as 2 x 150 bp reads on Illumina HiSeq 2000/2500, MiSeq or NextSeq. MIGEC was used to demultiplex reads and group the reads by UMI, and MiTCR was used to assemble and quantify clonotypes. To remove erroneous sequences, TCR cDNA sequences were retained only when supported by two or more reads. The tcR package was used for downstream repertoire analysis, with clonotypes matched between fractions based on CDR3 nucleotide sequence plus V segment. Antigen specificity was annotated against VDJdb with VDJmatch, allowing one amino acid substitution in CDR3.

This specimen was CD4+ T cells sorted from PBMCs, taken about 12 days after vaccination. The rearrangement joined TRBV15 to TRBJ2-2; no D gene can be assigned with confidence. The receptor comes from a man aged 45 to 65 who received an inactivated influenza vaccine. Donor details come from another sample of the same person, matched by shared clones. The CDR3 here reads CATSRDRRAGELFF. At the DNA level, the sequence is TGTGCCACCAGCAGAGATCGGCGAGCCGGGGAGCTGTTTTTT.